This TCR beta chain appears in the sequencing data of a study of blood T cell repertoires in COVID-19. The CDR3 sequence is 20 residues long. V dropped 3 bases and J dropped 2; count of bases not matched to a gene: 19. In Cohort 3, a recovered donor had either two negative PCRs, clearance, or symptom resolution. The assay was immunoSEQ multiplex PCR, and TCRdb's table has in-frame clones only and misses some. The profile shows fewer than 200,000 clones, 70% to 80% of them singletons. Sample: PBMCs or T cells enriched from blood (not recorded which). This rearrangement joins TRBV6-7 to TRBJ1-5; 7 nucleotides match TRBD1. TRBV6-7 is placed among ORFs of uncertain function. This sequence originates from a woman aged 45-65 years who had recovered from COVID-19. CDR3 in amino acids: CASSYPDLTGKVWRNQPQHF. CDR3 nucleotide sequence: TGTGCCAGCAGTTATCCCGACTTGACAGGGAAGGTGTGGCGCAATCAGCCCCAGCATTTT.